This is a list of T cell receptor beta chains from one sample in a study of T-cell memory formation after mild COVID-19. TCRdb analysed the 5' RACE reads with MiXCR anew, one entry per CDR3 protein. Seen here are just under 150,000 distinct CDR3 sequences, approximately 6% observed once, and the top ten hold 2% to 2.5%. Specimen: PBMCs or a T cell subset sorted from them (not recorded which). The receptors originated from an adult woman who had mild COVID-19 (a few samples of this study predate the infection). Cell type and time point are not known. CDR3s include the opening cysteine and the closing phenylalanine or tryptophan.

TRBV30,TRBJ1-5,CAWSKDGTDNQPQHF
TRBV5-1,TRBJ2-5,CASSLMAKDRDGGETQYF
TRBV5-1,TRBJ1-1,CASSLQTGNMNTEAFF
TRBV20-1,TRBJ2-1,CPRRINEEQFF
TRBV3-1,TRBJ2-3,CASSQEVPDTQYF
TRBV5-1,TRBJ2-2,CASSSLANANTGELFF
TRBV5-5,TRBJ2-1,CASSLGARTGNEQFF
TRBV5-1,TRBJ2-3,CASSLAAPASTDAQYF
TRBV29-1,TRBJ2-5,CSVDPSGTKTQYF
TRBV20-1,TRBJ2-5,CSARGSGLAGGPQYF
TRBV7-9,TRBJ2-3,CASSPKGRFTDTQYF
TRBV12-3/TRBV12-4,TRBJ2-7,CASSLSGGEQYF
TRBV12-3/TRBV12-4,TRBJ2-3,CASSFQEGQYF
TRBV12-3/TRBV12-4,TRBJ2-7,CASSLLGQGLGEQYF
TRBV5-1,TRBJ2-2,CASSLDGAGELFF
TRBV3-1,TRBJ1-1,CASSRVQGNTEAFF
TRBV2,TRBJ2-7,CASSGTVSYEQYF
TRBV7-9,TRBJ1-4,CASSLEFGQGLKPGDEKLFF
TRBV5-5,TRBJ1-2,CASSPKRTGNNYGYTF
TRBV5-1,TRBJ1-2,CASSRIGDGYTF
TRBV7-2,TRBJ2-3,CASSRLVADTQYF
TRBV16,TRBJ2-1,CASSQSLASGRGYNEQFF
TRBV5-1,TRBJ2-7,CASSPGPSSYEQYF
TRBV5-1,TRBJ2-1,CASSLVGSGTSGGEQFF
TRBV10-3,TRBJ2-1,CAIGRGTSGGARRNNEQFF
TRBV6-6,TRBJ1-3,CASSYLKGRGLNSGNTIYF
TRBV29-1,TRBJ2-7,CSVSTGAYEQYF
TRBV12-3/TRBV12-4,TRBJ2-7,CASRLLAGVGYEQYF
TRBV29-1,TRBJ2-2,CSVAEAATNTGELFF
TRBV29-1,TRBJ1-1,CSVADGPHNTEAFF
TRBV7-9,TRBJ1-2,CASSRGQANYGYTF
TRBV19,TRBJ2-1,CASTRRPPSGSSYNEQFF
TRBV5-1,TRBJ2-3,CASSRGLAGQAATDTQYF
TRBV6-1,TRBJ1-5,CASSGAGTVLGQPQHF
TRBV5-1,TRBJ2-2,CASSFSGTNTGELFF
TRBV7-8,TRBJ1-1,CASSFPPDEAFF
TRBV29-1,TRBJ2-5,CSHSGSLQETQYF
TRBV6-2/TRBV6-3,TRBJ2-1,CASSRNYNEQFF
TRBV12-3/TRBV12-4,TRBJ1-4,CASNFVGRGEKLFF
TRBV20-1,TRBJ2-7,CSASRDYNWGEQYF
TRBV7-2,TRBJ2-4,CASSLRSGAGKNIQYF
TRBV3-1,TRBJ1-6,CASSPKSGQGRNSPLHF
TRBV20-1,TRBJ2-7,CSARRGLAPGDAYEQYF
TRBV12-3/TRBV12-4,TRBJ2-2,CASSLSQNTGELFF
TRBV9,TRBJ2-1,CASSLSTNSYNEQFF
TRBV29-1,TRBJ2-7,CSVGPRTGYEQYF
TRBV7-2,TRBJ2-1,CASSFGLSGNEQFF
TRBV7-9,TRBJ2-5,CASSLGLGETQYF
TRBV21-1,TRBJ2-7,CASSKRRQYF
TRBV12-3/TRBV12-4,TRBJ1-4,CASSMGTGGVGKLFF
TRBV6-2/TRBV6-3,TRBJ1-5,CASHPFGGQPQHF
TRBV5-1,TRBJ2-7,CASSPRTSVYEQYF
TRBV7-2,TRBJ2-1,CASSLGVSSEQFF
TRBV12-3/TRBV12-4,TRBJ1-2,CASSFVRRPGRF